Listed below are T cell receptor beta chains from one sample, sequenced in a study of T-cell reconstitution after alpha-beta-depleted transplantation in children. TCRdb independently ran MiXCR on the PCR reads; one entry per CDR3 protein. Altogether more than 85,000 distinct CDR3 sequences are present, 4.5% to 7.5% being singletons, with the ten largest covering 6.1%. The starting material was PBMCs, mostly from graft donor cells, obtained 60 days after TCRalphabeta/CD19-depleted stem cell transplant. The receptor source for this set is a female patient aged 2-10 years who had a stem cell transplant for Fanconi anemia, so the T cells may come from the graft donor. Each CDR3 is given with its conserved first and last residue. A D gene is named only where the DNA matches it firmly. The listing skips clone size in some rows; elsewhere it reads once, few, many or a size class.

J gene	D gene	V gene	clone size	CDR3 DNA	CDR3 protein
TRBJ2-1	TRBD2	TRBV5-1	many	TGCGCCAGCAGTAAAAGATTGGTTATAGAGGGAGGGCCCCATGAGCAGTTCTTC	CASSKRLVIEGGPHEQFF
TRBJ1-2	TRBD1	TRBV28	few	TGTGCCAGCAGTTTTGACGGGGACAGCTATGGCTACACCTTC	CASSFDGDSYGYTF
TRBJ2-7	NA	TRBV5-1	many	TGCGCCAGCAGCTTGATACACTCCTACGAGCAGTACTTC	CASSLIHSYEQYF
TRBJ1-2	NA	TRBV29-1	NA	TGCAGCGTCGCGGGGGGGTCGGGCTATGGCTACACCTTC	CSVAGGSGYGYTF
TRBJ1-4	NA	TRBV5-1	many	TGCGCCAGCAGCTACTACGGTGCAACTAATGAAAAACTGTTTTTT	CASSYYGATNEKLFF
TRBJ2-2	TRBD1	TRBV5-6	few	TGTGCCAGCAGCTTGGTGGACAGGGCCTTGAACACCGGGGAGCTGTTTTTT	CASSLVDRALNTGELFF
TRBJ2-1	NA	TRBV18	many	TGTGCCAGCTCCCCCCGATTTTTCGGAGATGAGCAGTTCTTC	CASSPRFFGDEQFF
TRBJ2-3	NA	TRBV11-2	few	TGTGCCAGCAGCTTAGGCTCGAGGGGTGCGGGTACGCAGTATTTT	CASSLGSRGAGTQYF
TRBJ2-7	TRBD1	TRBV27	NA	TGTGCCAGCAGTTTAACCGTCCGCTTGACGGGACAGGGGCGCTACGAGCAGTACTTC	CASSLTVRLTGQGRYEQYF
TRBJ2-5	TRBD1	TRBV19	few	TGTGCCAGTAGTACCGACAGGGCCCAAGAGACCCAGTACTTC	CASSTDRAQETQYF
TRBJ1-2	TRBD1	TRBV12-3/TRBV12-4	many	TGTGCCAGCAGTTTATGGACAGGGAATGGCTACACCTTC	CASSLWTGNGYTF
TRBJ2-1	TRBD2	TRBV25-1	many	TGTGCCAGCAGTGGCCCCATGAGGGAGGGACTATACAATGAGCAGTTCTTC	CASSGPMREGLYNEQFF
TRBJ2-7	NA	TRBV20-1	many	TGCAGTGCTAGAGTGTCGGGCTACGAGCAGTACTTC	CSARVSGYEQYF
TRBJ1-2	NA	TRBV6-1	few	TGTGCCAGCTGTGAAGGCTTAGGAGACTCTAGCGGCTACACCTTC	CASCEGLGDSSGYTF
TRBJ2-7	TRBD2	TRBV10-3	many	TGTGCCATCACCGGGCTACTAGCGCGGTCCTACGAGCAGTACTTC	CAITGLLARSYEQYF
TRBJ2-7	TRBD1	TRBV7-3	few	TGTGCCAGCAGCTCGACAGGGGCGGATAAGCAGTACTTC	CASSSTGADKQYF
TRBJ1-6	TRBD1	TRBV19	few	TGTGCCAGTAGTATCGACACAGGGGTGGATTCACCCCTCCACTTT	CASSIDTGVDSPLHF
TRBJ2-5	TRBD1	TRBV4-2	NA	TGTGCCAGCAGCCAAGCCACCGGGACAGGGCACCAAGAGACCCAGTACTTC	CASSQATGTGHQETQYF
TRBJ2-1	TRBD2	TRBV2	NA	TGTGCCTTCTGTCCCGAGACTAGCGAGGGGAGTGAGCAGTTCTTC	CAFCPETSEGSEQFF
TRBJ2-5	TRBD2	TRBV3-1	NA	TGTGCCAGCAGCCAAATCCGGGCTAGCGGAAAAGAGACCCAGTACTTC	CASSQIRASGKETQYF
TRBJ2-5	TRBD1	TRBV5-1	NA	TGCGCCAGCAGCCGGGACAGTCGCCAAGAGACCCAGTACTTC	CASSRDSRQETQYF
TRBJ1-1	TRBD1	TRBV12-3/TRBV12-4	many	TGTGCCAGCAGCAAGGGACAGGGAGCTGAAGCTTTCTTT	CASSKGQGAEAFF
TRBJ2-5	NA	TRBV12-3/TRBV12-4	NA	TGTGCCAGCACCCTCGTGGGGGCCCAAGAGACCCAGTACTTC	CASTLVGAQETQYF
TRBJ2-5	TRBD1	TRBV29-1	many	TGCAGCGTTGGACAGGGGGACCAAGAGACCCAGTACTTC	CSVGQGDQETQYF
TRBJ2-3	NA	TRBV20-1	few	TGCAGTGCTGCCTCTTGGGGTGAGGGGGGTACAGATACGCAGTATTTT	CSAASWGEGGTDTQYF
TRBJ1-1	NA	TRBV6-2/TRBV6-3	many	TGTGCCAGCAGTTACGGATCAGTGAACACTGAAGCTTTCTTT	CASSYGSVNTEAFF
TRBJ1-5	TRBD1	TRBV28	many	TGTGCCAGCAGTTACACCCGGGCAGGGGGCCAGCCCCAGCATTTT	CASSYTRAGGQPQHF
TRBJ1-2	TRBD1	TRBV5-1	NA	TGCGCCAGCAGCTTTGATTCTTACAGGGGAAGTTTGGGCTACACCTTC	CASSFDSYRGSLGYTF
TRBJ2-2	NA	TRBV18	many	TGTGCCAGCTCACTATTTTCGACGGCCGGGGGACCGAACACCGGGGAGCTGTTTTTT	CASSLFSTAGGPNTGELFF
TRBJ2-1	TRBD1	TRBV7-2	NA	TGTGCCAGCAGCTCCTCGGGACAGGGCTACAATGAGCAGTTCTTC	CASSSSGQGYNEQFF
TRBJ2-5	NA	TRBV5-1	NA	TGCGCCAGCAGCTCCGCAGGGACCACCCAAGAGACCCAGTACTTC	CASSSAGTTQETQYF
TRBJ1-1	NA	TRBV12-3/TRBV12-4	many	TGTGCCAGCAGTAAGGGAGCTGAAGCTTTCTTT	CASSKGAEAFF
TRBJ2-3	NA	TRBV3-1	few	TGTGCCAGCAGCCACGGAAAGGTCACAGATACGCAGTATTTT	CASSHGKVTDTQYF
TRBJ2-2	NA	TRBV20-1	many	TGCAGTGCTAGAGATGGAGGGACGAACACCGGGGAGCTGTTTTTT	CSARDGGTNTGELFF
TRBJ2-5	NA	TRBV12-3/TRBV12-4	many	TGTGCCAGCAGTTTAGGGGGGCCGGGTCAAGAGACCCAGTACTTC	CASSLGGPGQETQYF
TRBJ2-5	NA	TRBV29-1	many	TGCAGCGTTGACAGGGAAGAGACCCAGTACTTC	CSVDREETQYF
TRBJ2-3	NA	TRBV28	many	TGTGCCAGCATCCTCCGGCGGCGGGATAACACAGATACGCAGTATTTT	CASILRRRDNTDTQYF
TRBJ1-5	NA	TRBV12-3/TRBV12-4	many	TGTGCCAGCAGGCAGCTCTGGGGTCAGCCCCAGCATTTT	CASRQLWGQPQHF
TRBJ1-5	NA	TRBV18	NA	TGTGCCAGCTCACCACTCCCAAAGCCCCAGCATTTT	CASSPLPKPQHF
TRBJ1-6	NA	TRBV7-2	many	TGTGCCAGCAACCGTTCGTACAGGCCCAATTCACCCCTCCACTTT	CASNRSYRPNSPLHF
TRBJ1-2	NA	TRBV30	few	TGTGCCTGGAGTGTACGCCAGGTGTTTAACTATGGCTACACCTTC	CAWSVRQVFNYGYTF
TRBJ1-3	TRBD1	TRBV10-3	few	TGTGCCATCAATCGGGGACAGCCATTCTCTGGAAACACCATATATTTT	CAINRGQPFSGNTIYF
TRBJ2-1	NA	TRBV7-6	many	TGTGCCAGCAGCTTTGGTATCGGTGAGCAGTTCTTC	CASSFGIGEQFF
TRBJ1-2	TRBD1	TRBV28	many	TGTGCCAGCAGGACAGGGGGCGCCCCGGTCCCCACCTTC	CASRTGGAPVPTF
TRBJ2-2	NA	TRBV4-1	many	TGCGCCAGCAGCCAGGGGGCGAACACCGGGGAGCTGTTTTTT	CASSQGANTGELFF
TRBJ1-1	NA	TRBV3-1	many	TGTGCCAGCAGCCCTTGGGGGGGCACTGAAGCTTTCTTT	CASSPWGGTEAFF
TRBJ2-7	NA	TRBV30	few	TGTGCCTGGAGTTGGTTTGGAACCTACGAGCAGTACTTC	CAWSWFGTYEQYF
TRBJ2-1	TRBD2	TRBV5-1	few	TGCGCCAGCAGCTTGTATCCTAGCGGGGGATACAATGAGCAGTTCTTC	CASSLYPSGGYNEQFF
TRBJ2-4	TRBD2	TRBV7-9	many	TGTGCCAGCAGCTTACCGACTAGCGGGGGGGCGGACATTCAGTACTTC	CASSLPTSGGADIQYF
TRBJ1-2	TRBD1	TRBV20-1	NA	TGCAGTGCTAATCCTCGGACAGGTTTCCCCTATGGCTACACCTTC	CSANPRTGFPYGYTF